This entry lists 27 T cell receptor beta chains sequenced from one sample in a study of T cell responses to AZD1222 COVID-19 vaccine. Some clones are missing from TCRdb's copy, which holds only in-frame ones; the method was immunoSEQ multiplex PCR. The table shows over 100,000 clones, with around 90% occurring only once. Here the sequenced sample was peripheral blood, taken on day 0 of AZD1222 vaccination. The source is an adult in good health.

The sample holds a few counts of this clone. The genes are TRBV9 and TRBJ1-4; the D gene is possibly TRBD1 (5 bases). Trimming took 0 bases from V and 6 from J, leaving 12 bases between them. The V gene's germline CDR1 is SGDLS and CDR2 YYNGEE. The CDR3 consists of 15 residues. CDR3 sequence (DNA): TGTGCCAGCAGCGTAGAAGGAAGGGGAGATGAAAAACTGTTTTTT. As protein: CASSVEGRGDEKLFF.

This clone was recorded many times. The gene calls are TRBV5-5 and TRBJ2-7, with D uncertain. Germline CDR1 SGHKS, CDR2 YYEKEE (reference sequence). The V gene lost 0 bases and the J gene lost 2 bases, with 6 bases spanning the gap. This CDR3 has 13 amino acids. The CDR3 region has the DNA TGTGCCAGCAGCTTGGTTCAGACCTACGAGCAGTACTTC. This codes for CASSLVQTYEQYF. The whole variable domain, filled in from reference TRBV5-5 and TRBJ2-7, reads DAGVTQSPTHLIKTRGQQVTLRCSPISGHKSVSWYQQVLGQGPQFIFQYYEKEERGRGNFPDRFSARQFPNYSSELNVNALLLGDSALYLCASSLVQTYEQYFGPGTRLTVT.

As DNA, the CDR3 is TGTGCCAGCAGCCTCGAACAGGGGATCGAGCAGTACTTC. It is translated as CASSLEQGIEQYF. J is TRBJ2-7 and V is TRBV6-2 or TRBV6-3; 7 bases align to TRBD1. This CDR3 comprises 13 residues. CDR1 and CDR2 (germline): MNHEY, SVGEGT. V lost 6 bases to trimming and J lost 6 bases; unmatched junction nucleotides: 8.

In DNA, the CDR3 is TGTGCCAGCTCACCAGTTCCGACTTTAATTAATGAAAAACTGTTTTTT. It encodes CASSPVPTLINEKLFF. The rearrangement links TRBV18 to TRBJ1-4; D gene unclear. Germline V gives CDR1 KGHSH, CDR2 LQKENI. The V end lost 2 bases, the J end lost 4 bases, and 14 bases lay between the germline ends. This CDR3 has 16 residues.

The chain combines TRBV7-8 with TRBJ1-1, with D unclear. Trimming stripped 6 bases from V and 5 bases from J, with 16 bases between. The germline V gene has CDR1 SGHVS and CDR2 FQNEAQ. There are 14 residues in the CDR3. Here the CDR3 reads CASSQSAGWTEAFF. CDR3 in DNA: TGTGCCAGCAGTCAAAGCGCCGGGTGGACTGAAGCTTTCTTT.

This clone showed up just once. The J gene is TRBJ1-6, the V gene TRBV18; perhaps TRBD1 as D (6 bases). V was cut by 2 bases and J by 8 bases, with 13 bases left in between. From germline, CDR1 is KGHSH and CDR2 LQKENI. The CDR3 is 15 amino acids. The CDR3 sequence is CASSPVAGEYSPLHF. In DNA, the CDR3 is TGTGCCAGCTCACCAGTTGCAGGGGAGTATTCACCCCTCCACTTT.

The chain employs TRBV19 and TRBJ1-1; weak D call: TRBD1 (5 bases). The V end lost 6 bases, the J end lost 4 bases, and 18 bases lay between the germline ends. The CDR3 is made up of 15 amino acids. Germline V gene data show CDR1 as LNHDA and CDR2 as SQIVND (reference sequence). In DNA form, the CDR3 reads TGTGCCAGTAGCACTCAGGGTGGGATTTTCACTGAAGCTTTCTTT. Its protein product is CASSTQGGIFTEAFF.

The chain is built from TRBV19 and TRBJ2-7, with 13 nucleotides matching TRBD2. Trimming cost V 4 bases and J 2 bases; bases outside gene matches: 2. The CDR3 is 15 amino acids. Looked up from germline, CDR1 is LNHDA and CDR2 is SQIVND (reference sequence). The CDR3 DNA sequence: TGTGCCAGTAGTACGGGACTAGCGGGAACCTACGAGCAGTACTTC. Its translation is CASSTGLAGTYEQYF.

The chain recombines TRBV7-3 with TRBJ2-7; D is tentatively TRBD1 or TRBD2 (5 bases each). The CDR3 is 13 residues long. CDR1 is SGHTA, CDR2 FQGTGA, per germline. Trimming stripped 5 bases from V and 2 bases from J, with 10 bases between. In DNA form, the CDR3 reads TGTGCCAGCAGCCCCAGGGAGACCTACGAGCAGTACTTC. Its protein product is CASSPRETYEQYF.

The gene calls are TRBV27 and TRBJ1-1, with a possible D match to TRBD1 (5 bases). The germline V gene has CDR1 MNHEY and CDR2 SMNVEV (reference sequence). Trimming left V 2 bases short and J 10 bases short, with 20 bases between. This CDR3 spans 15 amino acids. CDR3 sequence: CASSLGPPGLRGAFF. Here the CDR3 DNA reads TGTGCCAGCAGTTTAGGCCCGCCGGGACTCCGGGGAGCTTTCTTT.

The V gene is TRBV11-3, the J gene TRBJ2-1, with D uncertain. The V end was cut by 3 bases, the J end by 4 bases, with 7 bases between. Germline V gives CDR1 SGHNT, CDR2 YENEEA. The CDR3 consists of 13 residues. The CDR3 DNA follows: TGTGCCAGCAGCTTTTCGGGTTACAATGAGCAGTTCTTC. Its protein is CASSFSGYNEQFF.

The chain carries TRBV4-1 and TRBJ2-1; D ambiguous. Trimming took 1 base from V and 5 from J, leaving 12 bases between them. Germline V gene data show CDR1 as MGHRA and CDR2 as YSYEKL. This CDR3 comprises 15 residues. CDR3 in DNA: TGCGCCAGCAGCCAAGTCCCACTCCCCAACAATGAGCAGTTCTTC. This translates into CASSQVPLPNNEQFF.

The rearrangement links TRBV4-2 to TRBJ2-5, with a possible D match to TRBD2 (5 bases). The ends were cut back, 0 bases at V and 6 bases at J, with 8 bases in the middle. The CDR3 is 13 amino acids. Germline assignment: CDR1 LGHNA and CDR2 YNFKEQ. CDR3 sequence reads: CASSQDGEQTQYF. CDR3 nucleotide sequence: TGTGCCAGCAGCCAAGATGGGGAGCAGACCCAGTACTTC.

This clone was seen a single time. V gene TRBV2 combines with J gene TRBJ2-6; 8 nucleotides match TRBD1. In germline, CDR1 is SNHLY, CDR2 FYNNEI. This CDR3 spans 16 amino acids. With V trimmed by 5 bases and J by 4 bases, 7 bases remained unmatched. CDR3 coding DNA: TGTGCCAGCAGTATGACAGGGGAGAGAGGGGCCAACGTCCTGACTTTC. Amino acids: CASSMTGERGANVLTF.

The J gene is TRBJ1-4, the V gene TRBV27, with D possibly TRBD1 on 5 matching bases. The CDR3 contains 14 residues. The germline gives CDR1 MNHEY, CDR2 SMNVEV (reference sequence). V lost 2 bases and J lost 6, with 10 bases in between. The CDR3 DNA is TGTGCCAGCAGTTTAGGGGCAGAGGATGAAAAACTGTTTTTT. It is translated as CASSLGAEDEKLFF.

The chain combines TRBV27 with TRBJ2-3, with unresolved D. Trimming took 0 bases from V and 6 from J, leaving 7 bases between them. This CDR3 has 13 residues. Germline V CDR1 and CDR2: MNHEY, SMNVEV (reference sequence). This CDR3 reads CASSLSLEDTQYF. For the CDR3, the DNA is TGTGCCAGCAGTTTATCGCTCGAGGATACGCAGTATTTT.

The V call is TRBV5-1, the J call TRBJ1-4; D unclear. CDR3 length: 14 residues. CDR1 is SGHRS and CDR2 is YFSETQ in the germline V gene. V shed 3 bases and J shed 1 base, with 7 bases lying between them. CDR3 sequence reads: CASSSGRTNEKLFF. The CDR3 region has the DNA TGCGCCAGCAGCTCCGGACGAACTAATGAAAAACTGTTTTTT.

This clone was observed once. The chain recombines TRBV5-5 with TRBJ2-5, with 7 bases aligning to TRBD1. Trimming cost V 4 bases and J 1 base; bases outside gene matches: 1. CDR3 length: 13 amino acids. Germline CDR1 is SGHKS and CDR2 is YYEKEE (reference sequence). DNA of the CDR3: TGTGCCAGCAGCGGGGACAGCCAAGAGACCCAGTACTTC. Its translation: CASSGDSQETQYF.

The chain couples TRBV7-2 to TRBJ1-6, with a possible D match to TRBD1 (5 bases). CDR3 length: 16 amino acids. V was pared by 5 bases and J by 10 bases, with 21 bases between. CDR1 and CDR2 (germline): SGHTA, FQGNSA. DNA for the CDR3: TGTGCCAGCAGCCACAACCGGGACGGATGGCAATCACCCCTCCACTTT. Amino acid sequence: CASSHNRDGWQSPLHF. Full variable domain (rest looked up from reference TRBV7-2 and TRBJ1-6): GAGVSQSPSNKVTEKGKDVELRCDPISGHTALYWYRQSLGQGLEFLIYFQGNSAPDKSGLPSDRFSAERTGGSVSTLTIQRTQQEDSAVYLCASSHNRDGWQSPLHFGNGTRLTVT.

CDR3 coding DNA: TGTGCCAGCAGCTCGGGACTAGCGGGGGTAGAGACCCAGTACTTC. Protein sequence: CASSSGLAGVETQYF. This chain uses TRBV11-2 with TRBJ2-5, with TRBD2 matching over 14 bases. The CDR3 has 15 residues. The ends lost 4 bases at V and 4 bases at J; junction bases unmatched: 2. From germline, CDR1 is SGHAT and CDR2 FQNNGV.

The rearrangement uses TRBV9 and TRBJ2-3, with D possibly being TRBD2 (5 bases). From germline, CDR1 is SGDLS and CDR2 YYNGEE. This CDR3 region has 12 residues. CDR3 coding DNA: TGTCCGTGGAGCCTTAGCGCAGATACGCAGTATTTT. This gives the protein CPWSLSADTQYF.

V and J are TRBV28 and TRBJ1-3, with TRBD1 matching over 7 bases. The germline V gene encodes CDR1 MDHEN and CDR2 SYDVKM. V shed 4 bases, J shed 4 bases, and the junction held 4 bases outside the gene matches. The CDR3 extends over 14 amino acids. This chain's CDR3 is CASSSPGQGNTIYF. The DNA of the CDR3 is TGTGCCAGCAGTTCACCGGGACAGGGAAACACCATATATTTT. Complete variable domain (other parts from reference TRBV28 and TRBJ1-3): DVKVTQSSRYLVKRTGEKVFLECVQDMDHENMFWYRQDPGLGLRLIYFSYDVKMKEKGDIPEGYSVSREKKERFSLILESASTNQTSMYLCASSSPGQGNTIYFGEGSWLTVV.

This chain joins TRBV24-1 and TRBJ2-3; D is ambiguous. The CDR3 has 14 amino acids. Trimming removed 6 bases at V and 4 bases at J, with 13 bases between. The germline gives CDR1 KGHDR, CDR2 SFDVKD. DNA for the CDR3: TGTGCCACCAGTCACCCTGGTGGGTCAGATACGCAGTATTTT. Translating it yields CATSHPGGSDTQYF.

The rearrangement uses TRBV7-9 and TRBJ2-2, with D perhaps being TRBD1 or TRBD2 (5 bases each). The germline V gene encodes CDR1 SEHNR and CDR2 FQNEAQ (reference sequence). The CDR3 length is 17 residues. The V end was cut by 7 bases, the J end by 1 base, with 19 bases between. This chain's CDR3 is CASTTPVGAGNTGELFF. The DNA of the CDR3 is TGTGCCAGCACCACGCCTGTCGGGGCAGGGAACACCGGGGAGCTGTTTTTT.

The genes are TRBV7-8 and TRBJ1-3; D unresolved. The V end was cut by 2 bases, the J end by 1 base, with 9 bases between. The CDR3 consists of 15 residues. Per germline, CDR1 SGHVS and CDR2 FQNEAQ. The CDR3 sequence is CASSLYSQSGNTIYF. CDR3 nucleotide sequence: TGTGCCAGCAGCTTATACAGCCAGTCTGGAAACACCATATATTTT.

The chain joins TRBV16 to TRBJ1-2; 10 bases are shared with TRBD1. This CDR3 comprises 17 residues. CDR1 is KGHSY, CDR2 FQNENV, per germline. J was trimmed by 3 bases and V by 0 bases; bases with no gene match: 7. The CDR3 region is CASSQSWGGTGDYGYTF. The DNA for the CDR3 is TGTGCCAGCAGCCAATCGTGGGGCGGGACAGGGGACTATGGCTACACCTTC.

CDR3 in DNA: TGCGCCAGCAGTGAGTCGGGAGGGACCTACTCTGGAAACACCATATATTTT. Its translation is CASSESGGTYSGNTIYF. The chain couples TRBV10-2 to TRBJ1-3, with D possibly being TRBD1 (5 bases). The CDR3 is made up of 17 amino acids. CDR1 and CDR2 (germline): WSHSY, SAAADI. V was trimmed by 0 bases and J by 0 bases, leaving 12 bases between them.